This TCR beta chain was profiled in a study of blood T cell repertoires in COVID-19 (dated by TCRdb to about 2020). Background for the entire study: The collaborator samples originated in the United States, Italy and Spain and spanned the acute and convalescent phases of COVID-19. The material from the prospective study consisted of cDNA or gDNA derived from T cells, B-cell-depleted T cells, or PBMCs. The dataset comprised deeply sampled blood TCRbeta repertoires from subjects exposed to, actively infected with, or recovered from COVID-19. The repertoires were made available in a free public database intended to serve as a resource for research on the immune response to SARS-CoV-2. Where available, HLA class I and class II types were taken from metadata supplied by the sample provider and were not determined by assay-based typing. The sample metadata nearly always contained a de-identified subject ID, COVID-19 status, age in years and sex. Samples came from the ongoing ImmuneRACE study (first 160 participants) plus 1,254 subjects from 6 global collaborators. Study-level results and caveats: Clinical and demographic metadata were provided uncurated, with the amount varying by source and participant.

In Seattle, one collaborating source enrolled patients while the infection was active and tracked those patients longitudinally over the course of disease. Collaborating institutions collected whole blood in K2EDTA tubes following their own protocols. Collaborator samples were shipped for TCRbeta analysis as frozen whole blood, isolated PBMCs, or DNA extracted from either sample type. The germline V gene (reference sequence) specifies LGHDT as CDR1 and YNNKEL as CDR2. The CDR3 starts with the cysteine, ends with the phenylalanine, and has 15 residues. Left in the record is the CDR3 DNA by itself, 45 bases read in frame from the first base. V drops 1 base and J drops 2 bases, leaving 10 bases in between. This clone was detected only a few times. Its antigen is still unknown. Per-base quality was not reported, and no clone a single base away is much larger than it. TCRbeta CDR3 regions were amplified from genomic DNA by means of the immunoSEQ Assay, a bias-controlled multiplex PCR. Per the source publication's procedure: The number of nucleated cells in each sample was estimated from the amplification of reference gene primers within the assay. To quantify the absolute abundance of each unique TCRbeta CDR3 rearrangement, sequence reads were collapsed and filtered. For each sample, productive Simpson clonality was calculated as the square root of Simpson's diversity index over productive rearrangements. The table was pulled from immuneACCESS by TCRdb, which kept in-frame rearrangements only. Such tables lose some clones; where checked, under half of the loss comes from unresolved V genes, and the rest has no known cause. V and J calls and clone size are given by that table; D and trimming were obtained from the DNA. The sample data list tens of thousands of clones, and roughly four fifths of these were observed just once. The ten most abundant clones make up under 5.5% of the sample.

Recombination joined TRBV3-1 (or the pseudogene TRBV3-2) with TRBJ2-3, with no reliable assignment of the D segment. Sequenced sample: peripheral blood. The origin of this receptor is an elderly man with COVID-19, enrolled during active disease. The DNA is as follows: TGTGCCAGCAGCCAAGTCACAGATCCCACAGATACGCAGTATTTT. Its translation reads: CASSQVTDPTDTQYF.